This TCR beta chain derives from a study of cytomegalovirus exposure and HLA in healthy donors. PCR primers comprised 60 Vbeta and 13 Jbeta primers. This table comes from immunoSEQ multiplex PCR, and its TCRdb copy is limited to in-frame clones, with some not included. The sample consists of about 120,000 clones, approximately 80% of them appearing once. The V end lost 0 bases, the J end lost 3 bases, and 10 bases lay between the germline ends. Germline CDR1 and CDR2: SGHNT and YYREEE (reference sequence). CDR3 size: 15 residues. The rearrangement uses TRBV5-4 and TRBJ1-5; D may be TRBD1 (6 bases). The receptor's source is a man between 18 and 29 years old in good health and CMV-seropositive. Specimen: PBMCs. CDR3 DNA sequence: TGTGCCAGCAGCTTGGACAGGGCCCACAATCAGCCCCAGCATTTT. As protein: CASSLDRAHNQPQHF.